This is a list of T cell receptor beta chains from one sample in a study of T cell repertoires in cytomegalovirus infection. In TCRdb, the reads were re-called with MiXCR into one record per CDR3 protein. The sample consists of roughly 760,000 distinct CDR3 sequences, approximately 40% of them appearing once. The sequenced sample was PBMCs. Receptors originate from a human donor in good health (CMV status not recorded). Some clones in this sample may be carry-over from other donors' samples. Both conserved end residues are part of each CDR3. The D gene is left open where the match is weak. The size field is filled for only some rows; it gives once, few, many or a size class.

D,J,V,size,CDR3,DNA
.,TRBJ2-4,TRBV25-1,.,CASSEIGSSKNIQYF,TGTGCCAGCAGTGAAATAGGGTCATCCAAAAACATTCAGTACTTC
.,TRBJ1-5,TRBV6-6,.,CASSHPGWQPQHF,TGTGCCAGCAGTCATCCCGGCTGGCAGCCCCAGCATTTT
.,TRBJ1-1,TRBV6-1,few,CASTRRGGTEAFF,TGTGCCAGCACCCGACGGGGCGGCACTGAAGCTTTCTTT
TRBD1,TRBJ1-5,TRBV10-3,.,CAIRETGGNQPQHF,TGTGCCATCAGGGAGACAGGGGGCAATCAGCCCCAGCATTTT
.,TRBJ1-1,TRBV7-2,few,CASSLALQGITEAFF,TGTGCCAGCAGCTTAGCTTTACAGGGTATCACTGAAGCTTTCTTT
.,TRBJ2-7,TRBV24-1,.,CATSGGTTYEQYF,TGTGCCACCAGTGGAGGGACCACCTACGAGCAGTACTTC
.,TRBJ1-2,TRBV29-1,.,CSVESDTNYGYTF,TGCAGCGTTGAGAGCGATACTAACTATGGCTACACCTTC
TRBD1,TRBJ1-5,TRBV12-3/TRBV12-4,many,CASSFSRGRHQPQHF,TGTGCCAGCAGTTTTTCCAGGGGGCGACATCAGCCCCAGCATTTT
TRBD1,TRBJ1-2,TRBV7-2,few,CASSLTGEGYTF,TGTGCCAGCAGCTTGACAGGGGAAGGCTACACCTTC
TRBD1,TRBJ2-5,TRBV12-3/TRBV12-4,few,CASRHRDRGKTQYF,TGTGCCAGCCGCCACCGGGACAGGGGAAAGACCCAGTACTTC
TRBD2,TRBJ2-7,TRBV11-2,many,CASSPMSGRSYEQYF,TGTGCCAGCAGCCCGATGAGCGGGAGGAGCTACGAGCAGTACTTC